This paragraph reports one T cell receptor beta chain. Generated by immunoSEQ multiplex PCR, the TCRdb table keeps only in-frame clones and is missing some. The sample records 130,000 to 150,000 clones, roughly nine tenths being singletons. This CDR3 has 14 residues. Per germline, CDR1 SGHAT and CDR2 FQNNGV. Trimming removed 0 bases at V and 3 bases at J, with 9 bases between. The entry originates in a study of cytomegalovirus exposure and HLA in healthy donors. The sequenced sample was PBMCs. This sequence was found in a woman under 30 in good health and CMV-seropositive. The rearrangement joins TRBV11-2 to TRBJ2-7, with D perhaps TRBD2 (5 bases). CDR3 protein: CASSLELASYEQYF. DNA for the CDR3: TGTGCCAGCAGCTTAGAGTTAGCGAGCTACGAGCAGTACTTC.